This TCR beta chain was documented in a study of monozygotic twins with cystic fibrosis. Study at large: Approximately 2.8 micrograms of fragmented DNA underwent approximately 15 PCR cycles for library preparation.

The V and J ends lost 2 bases and 9 bases, in that order; junction bases with no gene match: 6. Per the germline V gene, CDR1 is MNHEY and CDR2 is SMNVEV (reference sequence). This CDR3 contains 14 residues. Libraries were prepared by immunoSEQ multiplex PCR; TCRdb keeps only in-frame clonotypes and omits some of them. The data show 29,000 or so clones, with 70% to 90% seen just once and around 0.88% held by the top ten. Sequencing was carried out using blood. The chain carries TRBV27 and TRBJ2-1, with 8 bases matching TRBD1. This clonotype was obtained from a girl aged 2-10 years with cystic fibrosis. CDR3 region: CASSLPDRDSEQFF. For the CDR3, the DNA is TGTGCCAGCAGTTTACCGGACAGGGACAGTGAGCAGTTCTTC.